The rows below give T cell receptor beta chains drawn from one sample of a study of PD-L1 blockade in urothelial cancer. The repertoire was sequenced with immunoSEQ multiplex PCR; TCRdb's copy has only in-frame clones and lacks some. The repertoire holds 80,000 to 90,000 clones, with more than 70% as singletons. The source material was PBMCs, sampled around atezolizumab (anti-PD-L1) treatment. These receptors originate from a man in his fifties or sixties with urothelial cancer. CDR3s include the opening cysteine and the closing phenylalanine or tryptophan. Fields, in order: V gene, clone size, D gene, CDR3 length, J gene, CDR3 DNA, CDR3 protein. D genes are given only for firm matches. Expanded clones are given a class, and other clones once, few, many or no size at all.

>TRBV2|NA|NA|14|TRBJ2-7
TGTGCCAGCAGTGAAGCGCTTCAGGGGTACGAGCAGTACTTC
CASSEALQGYEQYF
>TRBV5-4|NA|NA|14|TRBJ1-2
TGTGCCAGCAGCTTGTCCCTCTCTAACTATGGCTACACCTTC
CASSLSLSNYGYTF
>TRBV4-2|NA|NA|13|TRBJ2-5
TGTGCCAGCAGCCAAGGACAGGCAGAGACCCAGTACTTC
CASSQGQAETQYF
>TRBV6-5|NA|TRBD2|16|TRBJ2-7
TGTGCCAGCAGTTACTCGACTAGCGGGAGTAGTTACGAGCAGTACTTC
CASSYSTSGSSYEQYF
>TRBV30|NA|NA|12|TRBJ2-7
TGTGCCTGGAATTCGGAGACCTACGAGCAGTACTTC
CAWNSETYEQYF
>TRBV7-2|NA|TRBD1|13|TRBJ2-4
TGTGCCAGCAGCTTGGACAGGGGGGACATTCAGTACTTC
CASSLDRGDIQYF
>TRBV9|NA|TRBD1|18|TRBJ1-5
TGTGCCAGCAGCGCAGGGACAGGGCAAGGGGTGGGCAATCAGCCCCAGCATTTT
CASSAGTGQGVGNQPQHF
>TRBV7-2|NA|NA|15|TRBJ2-3
TGTGCCAGCAGCTACAGTACCCTTGGCACAGATACGCAGTATTTT
CASSYSTLGTDTQYF
>TRBV7-9|NA|NA|13|TRBJ2-1
TGTGCCAGCAGTTCCGGGACCTACAATGAGCAGTTCTTC
CASSSGTYNEQFF
>TRBV5-1|once|NA|14|TRBJ2-2
TGCGCCAGCAGCGCACAGCCGAACACCGGGGAGCTGTTTTTT
CASSAQPNTGELFF
>TRBV4-3|NA|TRBD1|12|TRBJ1-2
TGCGCCAGCAGCCGGACAGGTGATGGCTACACCTTC
CASSRTGDGYTF
>TRBV28|few|TRBD1|15|TRBJ2-7
TGTGCCAGCAGTCCAGGGACAGGAACCCTCCACGAGCAGTACTTC
CASSPGTGTLHEQYF
>TRBV30|once|NA|13|TRBJ1-1
TGTGCCTGGAATGGAGGAGGGGAAACTGAAGCTTTCTTT
CAWNGGGETEAFF
>TRBV12-5|NA|NA|15|TRBJ1-1
TGTGCTAGTGGTTTGATTACAGATTACAACACTGAAGCTTTCTTT
CASGLITDYNTEAFF
>TRBV4-1|NA|TRBD2|16|TRBJ2-7
TGCGCCAGCAGCCAAGACAGGGCTAGCGGATCCTACGAGCAGTACTTC
CASSQDRASGSYEQYF
>TRBV27|NA|TRBD1|15|TRBJ1-4
TGTGCCAGCAGATACGGACAGGGCCAAAATGAAAAACTGTTTTTT
CASRYGQGQNEKLFF
>TRBV9|NA|TRBD1|17|TRBJ2-5
TGTGCCAGCAGCGCTGAATCCGGGACAGGGTACCCAGAGACCCAGTACTTC
CASSAESGTGYPETQYF
>TRBV7-3|NA|TRBD2|16|TRBJ2-2
TGTGCCAGCAGTAGGGGCGGGAGCGGTCGCACCGGGGAGCTGTTTTTT
CASSRGGSGRTGELFF
>TRBV6-1|once|NA|13|TRBJ1-1
TGTGCCAGCACCCTCAGTGCGAACACTGAAGCTTTCTTT
CASTLSANTEAFF
>TRBV27|NA|TRBD2|15|TRBJ2-7
TGTGCCAGCAGCCAAACTAGCGCGAGCTCCTACGAGCAGTACTTC
CASSQTSASSYEQYF
>TRBV28|NA|TRBD1|15|TRBJ1-1
TGTGCCAGCGCCGGGGGGACAGGGATGAACACTGAAGCTTTCTTT
CASAGGTGMNTEAFF
>TRBV11-2|NA|NA|17|TRBJ2-5
TGTGCCAGCAGCTTACCCCCGAGGACAGATAAATGGGAGACCCAGTACTTC
CASSLPPRTDKWETQYF
>TRBV30|NA|NA|12|TRBJ1-2
TGTGCCTGGAGCCCCGCGGTCAGTGGCTACACCTTC
CAWSPAVSGYTF
>TRBV19|NA|NA|19|TRBJ1-5
TGTGCCAGTAGACCCTCTGAGTACAGAAGGTTTGATAGCAATCAGCCCCAGCATTTT
CASRPSEYRRFDSNQPQHF
>TRBV7-2|NA|NA|13|TRBJ1-2
TGTGCCAGCAGGCAACAGAAGATCTATGGCTACACCTTC
CASRQQKIYGYTF
>TRBV6-5|once|TRBD1|14|TRBJ2-7
TGTGCCAGCAGTTACCTCGGACAGGGGGGCGAGCAGTACTTC
CASSYLGQGGEQYF
>TRBV4-1|NA|NA|16|TRBJ1-6
TGCGCCAGCAGCCCCTCTGAAACGTCTAGTTATTCACCCCTCCACTTT
CASSPSETSSYSPLHF
>TRBV19|NA|TRBD2|17|TRBJ2-3
TGTGCCAGTAGTATAGGTCCTAGCGGGAGATTCGCAGATACGCAGTATTTT
CASSIGPSGRFADTQYF
>TRBV9|NA|NA|13|TRBJ1-2
TGTGCCAGCAGCGTAGAACATAACTATGGCTACACCTTC
CASSVEHNYGYTF
>TRBV6-1|NA|NA|15|TRBJ2-7
TGTGCCAGCAGTGAACTGTCAGGCACCTCCTACGAGCAGTACTTC
CASSELSGTSYEQYF
>TRBV9|NA|TRBD2|16|TRBJ2-3
TGTGCCAGCAGCGTCCTCGGGACTACCTCCGGGGGTTCGCAGTATTTT
CASSVLGTTSGGSQYF
>TRBV28|NA|TRBD2|17|TRBJ2-1
TGTGCCAGCAGTCAAAGCCTCTTTGCGGGAGGGGGCAATGAGCAGTTCTTC
CASSQSLFAGGGNEQFF
>TRBV27|once|NA|14|TRBJ1-4
TGTGCCAGCAGTTCCCACGGAGAAAATGAAAAACTGTTTTTT
CASSSHGENEKLFF
>TRBV6-6|NA|TRBD1|15|TRBJ2-7
TGTGCCAGCAGTAACCGGGACAGGGGTGTGTACGAGCAGTACTTC
CASSNRDRGVYEQYF
>TRBV5-1|NA|TRBD2|14|TRBJ2-3
TGCGCCAGCTTTTGGGGGGGAGACACAGATACGCAGTATTTT
CASFWGGDTDTQYF
>TRBV18|NA|NA|14|TRBJ1-2
TGTGCCAGCTCACCACCAGGGGCGGACTATGGCTACACCTTC
CASSPPGADYGYTF
>TRBV6-5|NA|NA|15|TRBJ2-6
TGTGCCAGCAGTAACCAGGGGACAGGGGCCAACGTCCTGACTTTC
CASSNQGTGANVLTF
>TRBV7-9|NA|TRBD2|14|TRBJ2-3
TGTGCCAGCACCCCGGGGGGACTCTCCGATACGCAGTATTTT
CASTPGGLSDTQYF
>TRBV5-1|NA|TRBD1|15|TRBJ2-2
TGCGCCAGCAGTATCGACAGGGGGCATGACGGGGAGCTGTTTTTT
CASSIDRGHDGELFF
>TRBV27|NA|TRBD1|15|TRBJ2-7
TGTGCCAGTACCCATACCGGGACAGCGGCCTACGAGCAGTACTTC
CASTHTGTAAYEQYF
>TRBV5-1|NA|TRBD2|15|TRBJ2-3
TGCGCCAGCAGCCCCGAGGGAGGGAGGGTCGATACGCAGTATTTT
CASSPEGGRVDTQYF
>TRBV19|NA|TRBD2|16|TRBJ2-3
TGTGCCAGTAGTTACGGACTAGCGGGGAGCACAGATACGCAGTATTTT
CASSYGLAGSTDTQYF
>TRBV30|NA|TRBD1|14|TRBJ1-5
TGTGCCTGGAGTGCGGGACAGGGGGCCGCGCCCCAGCATTTT
CAWSAGQGAAPQHF
>TRBV28|NA|NA|15|TRBJ1-5
TGTGCCAGCAGCCGGAGTGGGGGCGGCAATCAGCCCCAGCATTTT
CASSRSGGGNQPQHF
>TRBV6-1|NA|TRBD1|15|TRBJ1-4
TGTGCCAGCAGTGACCCGGCAGGGGGTTATGAAAAACTGTTTTTT
CASSDPAGGYEKLFF
>TRBV19|once|NA|15|TRBJ1-4
TGTGCCAGTAGTAGACGACTCAGCTCCAATGAAAAACTGTTTTTT
CASSRRLSSNEKLFF
>TRBV14|NA|TRBD1|14|TRBJ2-7
TGTGCCAGCAGCCAAGACGAGACAGGGTACGAGCAGTACTTC
CASSQDETGYEQYF
>TRBV30|NA|NA|13|TRBJ1-2
TGTGCCTGGACTCCCCACAGAGCCTATGGCTACACCTTC
CAWTPHRAYGYTF
>TRBV19|NA|TRBD1|13|TRBJ1-2
TGTGCCAGTACCCCGACAGGGTTTATCGTCTACACCTTC
CASTPTGFIVYTF
>TRBV7-9|NA|TRBD2|15|TRBJ2-5
TGTGCCAGCAGCTTGCCTAGCGGGAGAGTGGAGACCCAGTACTTC
CASSLPSGRVETQYF
>TRBV6-4|NA|TRBD2|16|TRBJ2-5
TGTGCCAGCAGTGAGACTAGCGGGGGGGACCAAGAGACCCAGTACTTC
CASSETSGGDQETQYF
>TRBV2|NA|NA|13|TRBJ1-1
TGTGCCAGCAGTGATTTTGGGGGGACTGAAGCTTTCTTT
CASSDFGGTEAFF